These 8 T cell receptor beta chains originate from one sample sequenced in a study of OX40 agonist ivuxolimab in advanced cancers. Sequencing used immunoSEQ multiplex PCR; TCRdb keeps in-frame clones, though not all of them. The sample shows approximately 60,000 clones, around 90% of them seen only once. The sequenced sample was CD4+ or CD8+ T cells sorted from blood, obtained in a trial of the OX40 agonist ivuxolimab. All receptors derive from an adult with an advanced solid tumor such as melanoma, head and neck, liver or kidney cancer.

The chain employs TRBV11-2 and TRBJ2-3; D might be TRBD2 (5 bases). The CDR3 totals 15 residues. Trimming removed 2 bases at V and 2 bases at J, with 11 bases between. CDR1 and CDR2 (germline): SGHAT, FQNNGV. The CDR3 bases are TGTGCCAGCAGCTTATTTGAGGGCCTCACAGATACGCAGTATTTT. This sequence encodes CASSLFEGLTDTQYF.

This CDR3 is CASSPLLDRETQYF. DNA for the CDR3: TGTGCCAGCTCACCACTCTTGGATCGTGAGACCCAGTACTTC. The gene calls are TRBV18 and TRBJ2-5; D is uncertain. Trimming pared 1 base from V and 5 bases from J, leaving 11 bases between. Germline V gives CDR1 KGHSH, CDR2 LQKENI. The CDR3 has 14 residues.

V and J are TRBV28 and TRBJ1-1; TRBD1 is a possible D gene (5 bases). With 3 bases removed from V and 7 bases from J, the gap between germline ends came to 6 bases. This CDR3 is built from 11 residues. The germline gives CDR1 MDHEN, CDR2 SYDVKM. Here the CDR3 DNA reads TGTGCCAGCAGTTTGGGGGTTGAAGCTTTCTTT. It translates to CASSLGVEAFF.

There are a few counts of this clone. The chain links TRBV27 to TRBJ1-1, with D perhaps TRBD1 (5 bases). Germline assignment: CDR1 MNHEY and CDR2 SMNVEV (reference sequence). Trimming removed 6 bases at V and 3 bases at J, with 14 bases between. The CDR3 is 14 amino acids. The CDR3 bases are TGTGCCAGCAGAACAGAGGGGTGGGACACTGAAGCTTTCTTT. It codes for CASRTEGWDTEAFF.

The chain links TRBV10-1 to TRBJ1-2; D is uncertain. The CDR3 covers 14 residues. V gave up 0 bases and J gave up 4 bases, with 9 bases separating them. In germline, CDR1 is WNHNN, CDR2 SYGVQD (reference sequence). The chain's CDR3 is CASSESYSSYGYTF. The CDR3 nucleotides read TGCGCCAGCAGTGAGTCGTACAGCTCCTATGGCTACACCTTC.

The chain links TRBV7-9 to TRBJ2-5, with D perhaps TRBD2 (7 bases). V was cut by 6 bases and J by 5 bases, with 19 bases left in between. Germline V gene lookup returns CDR1 SEHNR and CDR2 FQNEAQ (reference sequence). The CDR3 consists of 15 residues. CDR3 region: CASRPITGGAETQYF. In nucleotides, the CDR3 is TGTGCCAGCAGGCCGATCACGGGGGGCGCGGAGACCCAGTACTTC.

This chain links TRBV6-5 with TRBJ2-3; 7 bases fit TRBD1. This CDR3 spans 14 amino acids. The ends lost 2 bases at V and 4 bases at J; junction bases unmatched: 3. Germline V gene data show CDR1 as MNHEY and CDR2 as SVGAGI. The CDR3 region has the DNA TGTGCCAGCAGTTACGGCAGGGGGTCAGATACGCAGTATTTT. Protein sequence: CASSYGRGSDTQYF.

This clone was detected a few times. The chain carries TRBV29-1 and TRBJ2-1; D is perhaps TRBD2 (7 bases). The CDR3 has 15 amino acids. The germline V gene encodes CDR1 SQVTM and CDR2 ANQGSEA. The V gene lost 6 bases and the J gene lost 5 bases, with 20 bases spanning the gap. The CDR3 sequence: CSVADGGRGNNEQFF. The CDR3 bases are TGCAGCGTCGCCGACGGGGGGAGGGGGAACAATGAGCAGTTCTTC.